One sample yielded the 18 T cell receptor beta chains listed below, sequenced in a study of cytomegalovirus exposure and HLA in healthy donors. Vbeta (60) and Jbeta (13) primers were used in the PCR. Data came from immunoSEQ multiplex PCR; TCRdb stores just in-frame clones and leaves some out. The specimen's table records more than 45,000 clones. The sample consisted of PBMCs. The receptors originated from a male donor in good health and CMV-seronegative.

The chain carries TRBV11-2 and TRBJ1-2; D is unresolved. This CDR3 spans 12 amino acids. Germline V gene data show CDR1 as SGHAT and CDR2 as FQNNGV. V was clipped by 3 bases and J by 2 bases, with 4 bases between them. In DNA form, the CDR3 reads TGTGCCAGCAGCTTCGGGAACTATGGCTACACCTTC. As protein: CASSFGNYGYTF.

The chain is built from TRBV2 and TRBJ2-3; 7 positions match TRBD2. Germline-derived CDR1 and CDR2 are SNHLY and FYNNEI. J was trimmed by 5 bases and V by 4 bases; bases with no gene match: 9. This CDR3 comprises 15 residues. For the CDR3, the DNA is TGTGCCAGCAGTGGTGGCGGGAGCCTGGTAGATACGCAGTATTTT. Protein product: CASSGGGSLVDTQYF.

As for this clone: One end of the junction is discordant with germline, which a read error may explain. V usage is TRBV5-1 and J usage is TRBJ1-1; maybe TRBD1 (6 bases). The CDR3 is 15 amino acids. Germline V lookup: CDR1 SGHRS, CDR2 YFSETQ. This CDR3 reads CASSLNAGVNTEDFF. The CDR3 bases are TGCGCCAGCAGCTTGAACGCAGGGGTGAACACTGAAGATTTCTTT. The variable domain in full, completed from reference TRBV5-1 and TRBJ1-1, reads KAGVTQTPRYLIKTRGQQVTLSCSPISGHRSVSWYQQTPGQGLQFLFEYFSETQRNKGNFPGRFSGRQFSNSRSEMNVSTLELGDSALYLCASSLNAGVNTEDFFGQGTRLTVV.

The gene calls are TRBV18 and TRBJ2-1; TRBD2 matches at 7 bases. Germline V gives CDR1 KGHSH, CDR2 LQKENI. With 0 bases clipped from V and 4 bases from J, the junction kept 3 bases outside the gene matches. The CDR3 covers 15 residues. For the CDR3, the DNA is TGTGCCAGCTCACCACCACTAGCGATATACAATGAGCAGTTCTTC. Its translation: CASSPPLAIYNEQFF.

The V and J genes are TRBV7-8 and TRBJ2-6, with 7 positions matching TRBD2. Germline V gene sequence: CDR1 SGHVS, CDR2 FQNEAQ. The ends lost 2 bases at V and 0 bases at J; junction bases unmatched: 10. CDR3 length: 19 amino acids. Written as DNA, the CDR3 is TGTGCCAGCAGCTTAAGGTCCGGACTAGACAGCTCTGGGGCCAACGTCCTGACTTTC. Translating gives CASSLRSGLDSSGANVLTF.

The CDR3 DNA sequence: TGTGCCAGCAGCCCTAGGGGTCGTACGACAGATACGCAGTATTTT. As protein: CASSPRGRTTDTQYF. The V gene is TRBV7-9, the J gene TRBJ2-3, with D maybe TRBD1 (5 bases). This CDR3 spans 15 amino acids. CDR1 SEHNR and CDR2 FQNEAQ come from the germline V gene (reference sequence). Trimming took off 5 bases at V and 3 bases at J, with 15 bases between the two ends. The full variable domain, in which reference TRBV7-9 and TRBJ2-3 provide the parts outside the CDR3, is DTGVSQNPRHKITKRGQNVTFRCDPISEHNRLYWYRQTLGQGPEFLTYFQNEAQLEKSRLLSDRFSAERPKGSFSTLEIQRTEQGDSAMYLCASSPRGRTTDTQYFGPGTRLTVL.

The J gene is TRBJ1-2, the V gene TRBV30, with 7 positions matching TRBD1. Per the germline V gene, CDR1 is GTSNPN and CDR2 is SVGIG (reference sequence). The CDR3 sequence is 14 residues long. CDR3 in amino acids: CALSRDSKSYGYTF. The CDR3 region has the DNA TGTGCATTGAGCCGGGACAGCAAATCCTATGGCTACACCTTC.

CDR3 sequence: CASSLAGAAQETQYF. CDR3 sequence (DNA): TGTGCCAGCAGCTTGGCGGGGGCCGCTCAAGAGACCCAGTACTTC. The chain uses TRBV7-9 and TRBJ2-5, with D possibly TRBD2 on 7 matching bases. From germline, CDR1 is SEHNR and CDR2 FQNEAQ (reference sequence). V lost 3 bases and J 2 bases, leaving 13 bases between the germline ends. This CDR3 is 15 amino acids long.

The chain links TRBV28 to TRBJ2-2, with D hard to call. Per the germline V gene, CDR1 is MDHEN and CDR2 is SYDVKM. The ends were cut back, 2 bases at V and 8 bases at J, with 3 bases in the middle. This CDR3 is built from 11 residues. The CDR3 DNA follows: TGTGCCAGCAGTTTACAGGGGGAGCTGTTTTTT. This gives the protein CASSLQGELFF.

CDR3 coding DNA: TGCGCCAGCAGCCAAGAAATAGCGGGAGGGAACAAGCAGTACTTC. Translating gives CASSQEIAGGNKQYF. V gene TRBV4-3 combines with J gene TRBJ2-7, with 11 bases lining up with TRBD2. The CDR3 is made up of 15 amino acids. Losses at the gene ends were 0 bases for V and 8 bases for J; bases not matched to a gene: 6. Looked up from germline, CDR1 is LGHNA and CDR2 is YSLEER.

The CDR3 sequence is CASRPDSYEQYF. The DNA of the CDR3 is TGTGCCAGCAGGCCAGACAGCTACGAGCAGTACTTC. The chain is built from TRBV2 and TRBJ2-7; possibly TRBD1 for D (5 bases). CDR3 length equals 12 residues. V lost 6 bases and J lost 3, with 9 bases in between. Germline V CDR1 and CDR2: SNHLY, FYNNEI.

The chain couples TRBV5-1 to TRBJ1-4, with D possibly matching TRBD1 (5 bases). This CDR3 spans 14 amino acids. Germline CDR1 reads SGHRS; CDR2 reads YFSETQ. V was cut by 2 bases and J by 5 bases, with 10 bases left in between. The CDR3 region is CASSFTGGNEKLFF. For the CDR3, the DNA is TGCGCCAGCAGCTTTACCGGGGGGAATGAAAAACTGTTTTTT.

The chain links TRBV5-1 to TRBJ2-7; TRBD2 agrees at 8 bases. With 4 bases clipped from V and 4 bases from J, the junction kept 7 bases outside the gene matches. Germline-derived CDR1 and CDR2 are SGHRS and YFSETQ. The CDR3 is 14 residues long. The chain's CDR3 is CASSLRGGLYEQYF. The CDR3 DNA sequence: TGCGCCAGCAGCCTCCGGGGGGGGCTTTACGAGCAGTACTTC.

The J gene is TRBJ2-2, the V gene TRBV14, with unresolved D. CDR1 is SGHDN, CDR2 FVKESK, per germline. The CDR3 sequence is 15 residues long. Trimming took 0 bases from V and 6 from J, leaving 11 bases between them. Here the CDR3 DNA reads TGTGCCAGCAGCCAAGAAAGATGGGCTGCCGGGGAGCTGTTTTTT. Amino acid sequence: CASSQERWAAGELFF. Together with reference TRBV14 and TRBJ2-2, the CDR3 gives the full variable domain: EAGVTQFPSHSVIEKGQTVTLRCDPISGHDNLYWYRRVMGKEIKFLLHFVKESKQDESGMPNNRFLAERTGGTYSTLKVQPAELEDSGVYFCASSQERWAAGELFFGEGSRLTVL.

The rearrangement uses TRBV7-3 and TRBJ2-5, with D possibly being TRBD1 (6 bases). CDR3 length equals 14 residues. Germline CDR1 reads SGHTA; CDR2 reads FQGTGA. Trimming removed 5 bases from V and 5 bases from J, with 15 bases in between. The CDR3 is CASSPRGMGETQYF. CDR3 sequence (DNA): TGTGCCAGCAGCCCCAGGGGCATGGGGGAGACCCAGTACTTC.

This chain uses TRBV4-2 with TRBJ2-2, with 8 bases fitting TRBD2. The germline CDR1 and CDR2 sequences are LGHNA and YNFKEQ. This CDR3 has 14 residues. V lost 4 bases to trimming and J lost 6 bases; unmatched junction nucleotides: 4. This CDR3 is CASSLTSDPGELFF. For the CDR3, the DNA is TGTGCCAGCAGCCTGACTAGCGACCCCGGGGAGCTGTTTTTT.

The rearrangement uses TRBV5-1 and TRBJ2-5, with a weak D call TRBD2 (8 bases). The CDR3 length is 14 residues. Germline lookup yields CDR1 SGHRS and CDR2 YFSETQ. Trimming removed 4 bases at V and 2 bases at J, with 12 bases between. CDR3: CASSRGGQQETQYF. DNA for the CDR3: TGCGCCAGCAGCCGGGGGGGACAGCAAGAGACCCAGTACTTC.

The chain employs TRBV9 and TRBJ2-7; D is possibly TRBD2 (6 bases). Trimming removed 3 bases from V and 1 base from J, with 11 bases in between. The germline gives CDR1 SGDLS, CDR2 YYNGEE. The CDR3 totals 14 residues. The CDR3 here is CASSGEGTSYEQYF. The CDR3 nucleotides read TGTGCCAGCAGCGGGGAAGGGACTTCCTACGAGCAGTACTTC. Full variable domain (missing parts from reference TRBV9 and TRBJ2-7): DSGVTQTPKHLITATGQRVTLRCSPRSGDLSVYWYQQSLDQGLQFLIQYYNGEERAKGNILERFSAQQFPDLHSELNLSSLELGDSALYFCASSGEGTSYEQYFGPGTRLTVT.